A selection of T cell receptor beta chains follows, all from one sample in a study of blood T cell repertoires in COVID-19. Assay: immunoSEQ multiplex PCR; the TCRdb copy retains only in-frame clones and omits some. The sample lists around 93,000 clones, 81% occurring once. The source material was peripheral blood. Receptors were obtained from a man aged 60 to 69 with acute or convalescent COVID-19. The CDR3 runs from the conserved cysteine through the conserved F or W. The D gene is left open where the match is weak. Some rows mark clone size as missing; the rest say once, few, many or name a class of expanded clone.

V,size,J,D,DNA,CDR3
TRBV7-6,NA,TRBJ2-3,NA,TGTGCCACCCGACCCGACAGAACTAGCACAGATACGCAGTATTTT,CATRPDRTSTDTQYF
TRBV30,NA,TRBJ2-6,NA,TGTGCCGGATCGTGGGGGGCTGGGGCCAACGTCCTGACTTTC,CAGSWGAGANVLTF
TRBV7-8,NA,TRBJ2-7,NA,TGTGCCAGCAGCTTAGGTAACAGGCGCCTAACCTACGAGCAGTACTTC,CASSLGNRRLTYEQYF
TRBV15,NA,TRBJ2-5,TRBD2,TGTGCCACCAGCAGAGGACCGGGAGGGGGTGAGACCCAGTACTTC,CATSRGPGGGETQYF
TRBV7-9,NA,TRBJ2-5,TRBD2,TGTGCCAGCAGCCCAGTTAGCGGGAAGAAAGAGACCCAGTACTTC,CASSPVSGKKETQYF
TRBV6-5,NA,TRBJ2-1,NA,TGTGCCAGCAGGGGTCCTAGGAATGAGCAGTTCTTC,CASRGPRNEQFF
TRBV7-2,NA,TRBJ1-4,NA,TGTGCCAGCAGACCCGGACAGACCGGCTTTAATGAAAAACTGTTTTTT,CASRPGQTGFNEKLFF
TRBV30,few,TRBJ2-7,NA,TGTGCCTGGAGTCCCTCCTCCTACGAGCAGTACTTC,CAWSPSSYEQYF
TRBV3-1/TRBV3-2,NA,TRBJ1-1,NA,TGTGCCAGCACCTCTGCGGGATCCAACACTGAAGCTTTCTTT,CASTSAGSNTEAFF
TRBV6-4,NA,TRBJ1-5,TRBD1,TGTGCCAGCAGTGTTACAGGGGGCTCGAATCAGCCCCAGCATTTT,CASSVTGGSNQPQHF
TRBV28,NA,TRBJ2-1,TRBD2,TGTGCCACTACCTTGAGCGGGAACTACAATGAGCAGTTCTTC,CATTLSGNYNEQFF
TRBV10-3,NA,TRBJ2-5,NA,TGTGCCATCAGTGAAGGTGTAGCGTATGAGACCCAGTACTTC,CAISEGVAYETQYF
TRBV5-1,few,TRBJ1-1,TRBD1,TGCGCCAGCAGCTTGCAGGGGGCCGAGGGGGGAGCTTTCTTT,CASSLQGAEGGAFF
TRBV5-1,NA,TRBJ1-2,NA,TGCGCCAGCAATTTCGGGACAACCTATGGCTACACCTTC,CASNFGTTYGYTF
TRBV9,NA,TRBJ2-1,TRBD1,TGTGCCAGCAGCGTGGCCGACAGGGATTGGTATGAGCAGTTCTTC,CASSVADRDWYEQFF
TRBV27,NA,TRBJ1-5,TRBD1,TGTGCCAGCAGTTTATTGGGCAGGGGGTCCGATCACCCCCAGCATTTT,CASSLLGRGSDHPQHF
TRBV11-3,NA,TRBJ1-6,TRBD1,TGTGCCAGCAGCCCAAGACAGGGAATCTCGAATTCACCCCTCCACTTT,CASSPRQGISNSPLHF
TRBV7-9,once,TRBJ1-1,NA,TGTGCCAGCAGCTCCCTCAGGGATAGGGCTTTCTTT,CASSSLRDRAFF
TRBV5-6,NA,TRBJ1-6,TRBD1,TGTGCCAGCAGCTCCCCGCAGGGGGCGCTTGATTCACCCCTCCACTTT,CASSSPQGALDSPLHF
TRBV15,NA,TRBJ1-5,NA,TGTGCCACCAGTTCGTCAGATAGCAATCAGCCCCAGCATTTT,CATSSSDSNQPQHF
TRBV3-1/TRBV3-2,NA,TRBJ2-1,NA,TGTGCCAGCAGCCCCCGATTAACAGATGAGCAGTTCTTC,CASSPRLTDEQFF
TRBV27,NA,TRBJ1-2,TRBD1,TGTGCCAGCAGTCTGGACAGGGTGCGCTACACCTTC,CASSLDRVRYTF
TRBV27,NA,TRBJ1-1,NA,TGTGCCAGCAGTTTATCTCCAGGGGCTGGGACTGAAGCTTTCTTT,CASSLSPGAGTEAFF
TRBV7-9,NA,TRBJ2-5,TRBD1,TGTGCCAGCAGCTTGGGGGACAGGGGAGGCGAGACCCAGTACTTC,CASSLGDRGGETQYF
TRBV10-1,NA,TRBJ2-1,TRBD2,TGCGCCAGCAGTGAGGGGCTAGCGGGGGAAAAGTTCTTC,CASSEGLAGEKFF
TRBV4-2,NA,TRBJ1-1,NA,TGTGCCAGCAGCCAAGGTTATCGGACACGGGTTGGTGCTGAAGCTTTCTTT,CASSQGYRTRVGAEAFF
TRBV19,once,TRBJ1-2,NA,TGTGCCAGTAGCCCTCCAGGCGGGAGAGGTGGCTACACCTTC,CASSPPGGRGGYTF
TRBV4-3,NA,TRBJ1-6,NA,TGCGCCAGCAGCCAAGATCAGGGGAGCAGTTCACCCCTCCACTTT,CASSQDQGSSSPLHF
TRBV19,NA,TRBJ1-5,TRBD1,TGTGCCAGTAAGGGACAGGGGAATCAGCCCCAGCATTTT,CASKGQGNQPQHF
TRBV30,NA,TRBJ2-6,NA,TGTGCCTGGTTCGGTCTAAGTGCCAACGTCCTGACTTTC,CAWFGLSANVLTF
TRBV11-3,once,TRBJ2-1,TRBD1,TGTGCCAGCAGCCGGACAGGGAACAATGAGCAGTTCTTC,CASSRTGNNEQFF
TRBV18,NA,TRBJ2-7,TRBD1,TGTGCCAGCTCACTCCTGACAGGGCTGGTCGAGCAGTACTTC,CASSLLTGLVEQYF
TRBV7-8,once,TRBJ2-6,NA,TGTGCCAGCAGCCAAACAGGGTCCAACGTCCTGACTTTC,CASSQTGSNVLTF
TRBV6-5,NA,TRBJ2-3,NA,TGTGCCAGCAGTACTGAAACAGGGACAGATACGCAGTATTTT,CASSTETGTDTQYF
TRBV4-3,NA,TRBJ2-2,NA,TGCGCCAGCAGCCAAGCTTCTTTGAACACCGGGGAGCTGTTTTTT,CASSQASLNTGELFF
TRBV7-2,NA,TRBJ2-7,TRBD2,TGTGCCAGCAGTGGGGGGGGGAGCTCCTACGAGCAGTACTTC,CASSGGGSSYEQYF
TRBV7-9,NA,TRBJ2-5,NA,TGTGCCAGCAGCTTACGGGGATGGATTGTGGAGACCCAGTACTTC,CASSLRGWIVETQYF
TRBV30,NA,TRBJ1-1,NA,TGTGCCTGGAGTTCACCCTACAGGGCATGGAACACTGAAGCTTTCTTT,CAWSSPYRAWNTEAFF